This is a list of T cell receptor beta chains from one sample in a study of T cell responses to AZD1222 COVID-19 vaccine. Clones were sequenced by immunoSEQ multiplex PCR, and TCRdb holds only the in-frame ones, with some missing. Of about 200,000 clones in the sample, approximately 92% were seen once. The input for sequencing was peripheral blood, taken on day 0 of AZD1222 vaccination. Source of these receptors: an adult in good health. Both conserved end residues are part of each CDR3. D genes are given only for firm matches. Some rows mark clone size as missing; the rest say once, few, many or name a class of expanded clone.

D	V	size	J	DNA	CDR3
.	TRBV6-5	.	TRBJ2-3	TGTGCCAGCAGTTACGGTACCCCCCCAGGTACGCAGTATTTT	CASSYGTPPGTQYF
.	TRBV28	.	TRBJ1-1	TGTGCCAGCAGTACAGGGTATCAGGCTGAAGCTTTCTTT	CASSTGYQAEAFF
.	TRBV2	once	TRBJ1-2	TGTGCCAGCAGTGAACACACCTATGGCTACACCTTC	CASSEHTYGYTF
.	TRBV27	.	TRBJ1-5	TGTGCCAGCAGTTTTGGTTATAGCAATCAGCCCCAGCATTTT	CASSFGYSNQPQHF
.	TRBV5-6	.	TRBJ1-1	TGTGCCAGCAGCTTCCAGTTGGGGTTTGCTGAAGCTTTCTTT	CASSFQLGFAEAFF
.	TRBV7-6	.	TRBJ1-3	TGTGCCAGCAGCTTAGGGACAGTCTCTGGAAACACCATATATTTT	CASSLGTVSGNTIYF
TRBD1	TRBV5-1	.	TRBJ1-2	TGCGCCAGCAGCTTGGCCGGGACAGCAAAAAACTATGGCTACACCTTC	CASSLAGTAKNYGYTF
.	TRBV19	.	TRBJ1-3	TGTGCCAGTAGTGCGGCGAGCTCTGGAAACACCATATATTTT	CASSAASSGNTIYF
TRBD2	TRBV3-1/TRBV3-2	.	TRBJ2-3	TGTGCCAGCAGCCCGTCTAGCGGGGGGGCAGCAGATACGCAGTATTTT	CASSPSSGGAADTQYF
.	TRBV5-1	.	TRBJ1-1	TGCGCCAGCAGCTTGGTAGGGGGGGACACTGAAGCTTTCTTT	CASSLVGGDTEAFF
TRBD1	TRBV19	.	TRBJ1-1	TGTGCCAGTGGACAGGGGAAGAACACTGAAGCTTTCTTT	CASGQGKNTEAFF
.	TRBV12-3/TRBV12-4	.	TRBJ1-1	TGTGCCAGCAGGGATGGGGAGCACACTGAAGCTTTCTTT	CASRDGEHTEAFF
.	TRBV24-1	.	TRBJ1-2	TGTGCCACCAGTCAAAGCGTTCGGGATGGCTACACCTTC	CATSQSVRDGYTF
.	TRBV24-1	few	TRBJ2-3	TGTGCCACCAGTCCGACCCTACGGGGGGATACGCAGTATTTT	CATSPTLRGDTQYF
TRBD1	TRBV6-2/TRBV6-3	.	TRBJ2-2	TGTGCCAGCAGTTACTCGATGGAGGGACAGGGGTCGAACACCGGGGAGCTGTTTTTT	CASSYSMEGQGSNTGELFF
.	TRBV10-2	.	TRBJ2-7	TGCGCCAGCAGTCGTGATCGTGAGGGGTACGAGCAGTACTTC	CASSRDREGYEQYF
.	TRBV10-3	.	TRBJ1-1	TGTGCCATCAGGGCGACCGGGACGGCGAACACTGAAGCTTTCTTT	CAIRATGTANTEAFF
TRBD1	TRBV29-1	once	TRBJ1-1	TGCAGCGTCCAGGGACAGGAGGGGACTGAAGCTTTCTTT	CSVQGQEGTEAFF
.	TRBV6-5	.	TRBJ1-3	TGTGCCAGCAGTTCCACGACAGGCTGGGGAAACACCATATATTTT	CASSSTTGWGNTIYF
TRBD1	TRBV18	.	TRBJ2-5	TGTGCCAGCTCACCTCAGTCCCTGGGACAGGTCGGCGAGACCCAGTACTTC	CASSPQSLGQVGETQYF
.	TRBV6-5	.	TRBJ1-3	TGTGCCAGCAGTACACATGATAATGGAAACACCATATATTTT	CASSTHDNGNTIYF
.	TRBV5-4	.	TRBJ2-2	TGTGCCAGCAGCTTGGAGTCGGGGTCCGGGGAGCTGTTTTTT	CASSLESGSGELFF
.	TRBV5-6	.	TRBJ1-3	TGTGCCAGCAGCTTGACAGGGACTGGAAACACCATATATTTT	CASSLTGTGNTIYF
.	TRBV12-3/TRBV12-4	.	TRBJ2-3	TGTGCCAGCACCCGACATGACGGAGATACGCAGTATTTT	CASTRHDGDTQYF
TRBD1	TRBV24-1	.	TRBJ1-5	TGTGCCACCAGTGACCCCGGGACAGGGGCCGCAGACAATCAGCCCCAGCATTTT	CATSDPGTGAADNQPQHF
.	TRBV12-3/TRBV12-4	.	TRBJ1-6	TGTGCCAGCAGTCTCTCTCCCGGTTCACCCCTCCACTTT	CASSLSPGSPLHF
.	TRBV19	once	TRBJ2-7	TGTGCCAGTAGTATAGGGGCGTTGAGCTACGAGCAGTACTTC	CASSIGALSYEQYF
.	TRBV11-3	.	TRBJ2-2	TGTGCCAGCAGCTTCTTTGGGGGGGCCAGGAGCACCGGGGAGCTGTTTTTT	CASSFFGGARSTGELFF
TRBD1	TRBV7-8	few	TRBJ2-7	TGTGCCAGCAGCGTAGGACAGGGGGCTTACGAGCAGTACTTC	CASSVGQGAYEQYF
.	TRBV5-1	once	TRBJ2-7	TGCGCCAGCAGCCTCGACCCGCCTACCCGCGAGCAGTACTTC	CASSLDPPTREQYF
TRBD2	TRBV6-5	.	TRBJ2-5	TGTGCCAGCAGGCTGGGGACGGGGGGTCATGAGACCCAGTACTTC	CASRLGTGGHETQYF
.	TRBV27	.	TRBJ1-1	TGTGCCAGCAGCCGGATCGGGACTGAAGCTTTCTTT	CASSRIGTEAFF
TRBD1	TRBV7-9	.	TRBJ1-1	TGTGCCAGCAGCCGATTGGGGACAGGCGGAACTGAAGCTTTCTTT	CASSRLGTGGTEAFF
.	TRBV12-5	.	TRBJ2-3	TGTGCTAGTGGTTTGGAGGGCCGGAGGCAGTATTTT	CASGLEGRRQYF
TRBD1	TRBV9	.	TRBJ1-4	TGTGCCAGCAGCGTAGGTGGCAGGGGGGGGAATGAAAAACTGTTTTTT	CASSVGGRGGNEKLFF
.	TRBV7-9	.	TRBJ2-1	TGTGCCAGCAGCTCACTAGAGGCTGAGCAGTTCTTC	CASSSLEAEQFF
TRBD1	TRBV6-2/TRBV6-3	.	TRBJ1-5	TGTGCCAGCAGTCCAGGGGGCCATCAGCCCCAGCATTTT	CASSPGGHQPQHF
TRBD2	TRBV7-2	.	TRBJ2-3	TGTGCCAGCAGCCTTAGCGGGGGGGCGGGCACAGATACGCAGTATTTT	CASSLSGGAGTDTQYF
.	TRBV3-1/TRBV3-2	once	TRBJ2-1	TGTGCCAGCAGCCAAGATATGAGTAGCTCCTACAATGAGCAGTTCTTC	CASSQDMSSSYNEQFF
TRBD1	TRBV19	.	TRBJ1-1	TGTGCCAGTAGTGACAGGGGGCGTGGGACTGAAGCTTTCTTT	CASSDRGRGTEAFF
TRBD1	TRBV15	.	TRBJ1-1	TGTGCCACCAGCAGAGACGACAGGGTAGACACTGAAGCTTTCTTT	CATSRDDRVDTEAFF
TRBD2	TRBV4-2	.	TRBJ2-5	TGTGCCAGCAGCCAAGCCAAGGGACTAGCGCTCCAAGAGACCCAGTACTTC	CASSQAKGLALQETQYF
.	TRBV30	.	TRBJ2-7	TGTGCCTGGAGTGTACAAGGAATACACGAGCAGTACTTC	CAWSVQGIHEQYF
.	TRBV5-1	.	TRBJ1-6	TGCGCCAGCAGCCTGGAAGTGGGCGCGTTTGCTTCACCCCTCCACTTT	CASSLEVGAFASPLHF
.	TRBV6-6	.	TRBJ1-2	TGTGCCAGCAGTCCCCAAGGGGAGGAGGCTTTTGTCTATGGCTACACCTTC	CASSPQGEEAFVYGYTF
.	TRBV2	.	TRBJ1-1	TGTGCCAGCAGTTGGAACACTGAAGCTTTCTTT	CASSWNTEAFF
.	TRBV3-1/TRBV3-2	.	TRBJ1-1	TGTGCCAGCAGCCAAGGCTCCGGTGACACTGAAGCTTTCTTT	CASSQGSGDTEAFF
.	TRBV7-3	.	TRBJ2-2	TGTGCCAGTGGTATTTTCACCGGGGAGCTGTTTTTT	CASGIFTGELFF
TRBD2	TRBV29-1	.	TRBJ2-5	TGCAGCGGCGGGGGGCAGCAAGAGACCCAGTACTTC	CSGGGQQETQYF
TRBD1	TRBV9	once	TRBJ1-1	TGTGCCAGCAGCAGACAGGGGGCCCAGGGTGAAGCTTTCTTT	CASSRQGAQGEAFF
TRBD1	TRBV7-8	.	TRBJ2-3	TGTGCCAGCAGCTTATCGGGGACAGGGGGGGCAGATACGCAGTATTTT	CASSLSGTGGADTQYF
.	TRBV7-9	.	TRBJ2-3	TGTGCCAGCAGCCTCAGGGGGGGCGGGGCCGCAGATACGCAGTATTTT	CASSLRGGGAADTQYF
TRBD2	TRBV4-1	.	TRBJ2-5	TGCGCCAGCAGCCGCCGACTAGCGGAGACTGCCGGGGAGACCCAGTACTTC	CASSRRLAETAGETQYF
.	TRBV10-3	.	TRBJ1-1	TGTGCCATCAGTGAGCCCCTTGGCTTCACTGGGGCTTTCTTT	CAISEPLGFTGAFF